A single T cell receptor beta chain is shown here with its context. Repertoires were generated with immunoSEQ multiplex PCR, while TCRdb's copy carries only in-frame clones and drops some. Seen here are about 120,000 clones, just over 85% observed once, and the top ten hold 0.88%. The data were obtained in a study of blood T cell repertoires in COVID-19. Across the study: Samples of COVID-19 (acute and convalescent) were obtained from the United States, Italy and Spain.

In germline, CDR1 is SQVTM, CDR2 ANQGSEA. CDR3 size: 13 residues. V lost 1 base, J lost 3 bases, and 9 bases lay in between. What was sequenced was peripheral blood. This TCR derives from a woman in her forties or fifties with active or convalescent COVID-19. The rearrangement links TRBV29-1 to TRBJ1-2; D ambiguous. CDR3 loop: CSVEAPGDYGYTF. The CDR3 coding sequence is TGCAGCGTTGAAGCCCCCGGTGACTATGGCTACACCTTC.